Sequencing of this TCR beta chain was carried out in a study of T cells in Graves' hyperthyroidism and ophthalmopathy. Regions amplified from RNA transcripts were the TCR beta CDR3 regions. The HTBI primer set served for first-round RT-PCR of the TCR CDR3. TCRdb reanalysed the multiplex PCR reads using MiXCR and keeps one entry per CDR3 protein. The repertoire holds about 460,000 distinct CDR3 sequences, with approximately 22% as singletons. Enrolled ophthalmopathy patients presented with a Clinical Activity Score of at least 3, a NOSPECS grade of at least 4, and disease duration under 3 months. Each 10 ml fresh peripheral blood draw supplied the PBMCs. This clonotype occurred a few times. CDR1 is SGDLS and CDR2 is YYNGEE in the germline V gene. There are 15 residues in the CDR3. Germline trimming cut 0 bases from V and 2 bases from J; bases unmatched to any gene: 3.

Material: blood. The rearrangement joins TRBV9 to TRBJ2-7; 9 bases align to TRBD1. This TCR derives from a woman between 70 and 85 years old with Graves' ophthalmopathy. The CDR3 sequence: CASSVGGTGTYEQYF. CDR3 coding DNA: TGTGCCAGCAGCGTAGGTGGGACAGGGACCTACGAGCAGTACTTC.